This TCR beta chain was captured by sequencing in a study of T-cell memory formation after mild COVID-19. Study details: For the most part, TCR clusters were specific to one donor.

Via MiXCR, TCRdb re-called the 5' RACE reads, giving one row per CDR3 protein. The table has 250,000 to 300,000 distinct CDR3 sequences, around 15% seen once; the top ten hold 23%. Study outcomes and limitations: Among clones contracting day 15 to 85, CD4/CD8 was balanced, whereas later expanders leaned CD4+.

This clonotype was counted once. Its antigen is as yet unknown. The CDR3 covers 12 residues. The V gene lost 5 bases and the J gene lost 3 bases, with 7 bases spanning the gap. Germline V lookup: CDR1 SGHVS, CDR2 FQNEAQ. The chain uses TRBV7-8 and TRBJ2-5, with unresolved D. Material: PBMCs or a T cell subset sorted from them (not recorded which). This receptor was obtained from a man younger than 30 who had mild COVID-19 (a few samples of this study predate the infection). Cell type and time point are not known. CDR3 sequence: CASSGLEETQYF. The CDR3 DNA reads as TGTGCCAGCAGCGGGCTAGAAGAGACCCAGTACTTC. Using reference TRBV7-8 and TRBJ2-5 for the parts outside the CDR3, the full variable domain is GAGVSQSPRYKVAKRGQDVALRCDPISGHVSLFWYQQALGQGPEFLTYFQNEAQLDKSGLPSDRFFAERPEGSVSTLKIQRTQQEDSAVYLCASSGLEETQYFGPGTRLLVL.